The next 22 T cell receptor beta chains were all read from a single sample in a study of CD8+CD57+ T cells in acquired aplastic anemia. Profiling of TCR beta VDJ combinations and CDR3 sequences used genomic DNA as template. TCRdb independently ran MiXCR on the reads; one entry per CDR3 protein. This sample yields about 160,000 distinct CDR3 sequences, of which 35% to 55% are seen a single time; about 1.1% belongs to the top ten. Sequenced input: sorted CD4+, CD8+, or CD8+CD57+ T cells (not recorded which) from PBMCs. The receptors were sampled from a human donor in good health.

This clonotype has at least ten counts. The genes are TRBV20-1 and TRBJ2-1, with 10 positions matching TRBD1. The CDR3 spans 17 residues. V shed 5 bases, J shed 5 bases, and the junction held 15 bases outside the gene matches. Per the germline V gene, CDR1 is DFQATT and CDR2 is SNEGSKA (reference sequence). The DNA of the CDR3 is TGCAGTGCTGACGACAGGGGGCGGTCGAAAGGGAACAATGAGCAGTTCTTC. Its protein product is CSADDRGRSKGNNEQFF.

This clonotype occurred once. A much larger clone sits a single nucleotide away, making a read error possible. The chain combines TRBV5-1 with TRBJ2-3; 14 bases map to TRBD2. The V gene's germline CDR1 is SGHRS and CDR2 YFSETQ. The CDR3 runs to 18 residues. For the CDR3, the DNA is TGCGCCAGCAGCCTCGGGACTAGCGGGGGCGGGGGCACAGATACGCGGTATTTT. This gives the protein CASSLGTSGGGGTDTRYF.

This clonotype occurred many times. CDR3: CASSSGRVNTEAFF. DNA for the CDR3: TGTGCCAGCAGCTCTGGCAGGGTGAACACTGAAGCTTTCTTT. The J gene is TRBJ1-1, the V gene TRBV5-6, with a possible D match to TRBD1 (5 bases). Germline lookup yields CDR1 SGHDT and CDR2 YYEEEE. V gave up 3 bases and J gave up 0 bases, with 9 bases separating them. The CDR3 runs to 14 residues.

There are many counts of this clonotype. The chain joins TRBV6-5 to TRBJ1-1, with D hard to call. Looked up from germline, CDR1 is MNHEY and CDR2 is SVGAGI. The V and J ends lost 3 bases and 4 bases respectively, with 12 bases between them. This CDR3 comprises 14 residues. CDR3 coding DNA: TGTGCCAGCAGTTATCACCCGGGAACCACTGAAGCTTTCTTT. This gives the protein CASSYHPGTTEAFF.

This clonotype was seen many times. This chain joins TRBV25-1 and TRBJ2-3; no firm D call. The CDR3 spans 12 residues. Germline CDR1 reads MGHDK; CDR2 reads SYGVNS. V shed 4 bases and J shed 2 bases, with 4 bases lying between them. The CDR3 spells CASSGLTDTQYF. The CDR3 DNA follows: TGTGCCAGCAGTGGACTCACAGATACGCAGTATTTT.

V gene TRBV5-6 combines with J gene TRBJ2-3; 10 bases map to TRBD2. Germline values: CDR1 SGHDT, CDR2 YYEEEE. The CDR3 runs to 16 residues. V trimming: 2 bases; J trimming: 1 base; junction bases outside the gene matches: 4. The CDR3 coding sequence is TGTGCCAGCAGCTTAAGCGGGAGGGATGGCACAGATACGCAGTATTTT. This codes for CASSLSGRDGTDTQYF.

The table lists this clonotype with a few counts. This chain uses TRBV27 with TRBJ2-7; D perhaps matches TRBD2 (7 bases). V was cut by 4 bases and J by 2 bases, with 15 bases left in between. The CDR3 is 15 residues long. Per germline, CDR1 MNHEY and CDR2 SMNVEV (reference sequence). The CDR3 DNA sequence: TGTGCCAGCAGTTCGGACGGGGGGCGTACCTACGAGCAGTACTTC. It yields the protein CASSSDGGRTYEQYF.

The chain uses TRBV12-3 or TRBV12-4 and TRBJ1-5; TRBD1 agrees at 10 bases. This CDR3 comprises 14 residues. V gave up 6 bases and J gave up 4 bases; unmatched junction bases: 3. DNA for the CDR3: TGTGCCAGCAGGCCGGGACAGGGGAATCAGCCCCAGCATTTT. It codes for CASRPGQGNQPQHF.

About this clonotype: This clone may be a read error of a much larger clone one base away. The chain uses TRBV10-2 and TRBJ1-1; 10 bases fit TRBD1. The V gene's germline CDR1 is WSHSY and CDR2 SAAADI. The CDR3 has 15 residues. The CDR3, as DNA: TGCGCCAGCAGCTTGGGACAGGGGACCGTCACTGGAGCTTTCTTT. It encodes CASSLGQGTVTGAFF.

This rearrangement joins TRBV5-4 to TRBJ1-2; 9 nucleotides match TRBD1. V was pared by 4 bases and J by 14 bases, with 6 bases of the junction left unmatched. Germline loops: CDR1 SGHNT, CDR2 YYREEE (reference sequence). The CDR3 runs 11 residues. CDR3 loop: CASSGGQGGTF. CDR3 sequence (DNA): TGTGCCAGCAGCGGGGGACAGGGAGGAACCTTC.

The table lists this clonotype with many counts. The chain joins TRBV2 to TRBJ2-7; the match to TRBD2 covers 7 bases. Germline assignment: CDR1 SNHLY and CDR2 FYNNEI. V was pared by 7 bases and J by 6 bases, with 12 bases of the junction left unmatched. CDR3 size: 14 residues. The DNA of the CDR3 is TGTGCCAGCATTCTCGGGACTACTTTCAGCGAGCAGTACTTC. It codes for CASILGTTFSEQYF.

Note on this clonotype: It may be a read error: a sequence one base away is much more abundant. The DNA of the CDR3 is TGTGCCAGCAGCGGAGATGCGGGCCGCGCAGATACGCAGTATTTT. Translation gives CASSGDAGRADTQYF. The V gene is TRBV11-1, the J gene TRBJ2-3; D perhaps matches TRBD2 (5 bases). CDR3 length: 15 residues. V gave up 5 bases and J gave up 4 bases, with 16 bases separating them. Per germline, CDR1 SGHAT and CDR2 FQDESV (reference sequence).

This clonotype was detected many times. V and J are TRBV12-3 or TRBV12-4 and TRBJ1-1; D might be TRBD1 (6 bases). This CDR3 region has 14 residues. V lost 6 bases, J lost 5 bases, and 16 bases lay in between. The CDR3 DNA sequence: TGTGCCAGCAGCCTGTGGGGGCTAGGAACTGAAGCTTTCTTT. This sequence encodes CASSLWGLGTEAFF.

This chain connects TRBV11-2 to TRBJ2-3; a possible D gene is TRBD2 (5 bases). The CDR3 consists of 16 residues. In germline, CDR1 is SGHAT, CDR2 FQNNGV. V was pared by 6 bases and J by 4 bases, with 20 bases between. CDR3 amino acids: CASRRPGVRNADTQYF. The CDR3 bases are TGTGCCAGCAGGAGGCCCGGGGTTCGGAACGCAGATACGCAGTATTTT.

The gene calls are TRBV12-3 or TRBV12-4 and TRBJ1-4; D not certain. The V and J ends lost 0 bases and 0 bases respectively, with 8 bases between them. This CDR3 region has 16 residues. CDR3 residues: CASSLALGTTNEKLFF. The CDR3 region has the DNA TGTGCCAGCAGTTTAGCGCTGGGGACAACTAATGAAAAACTGTTTTTT.

CDR3 coding DNA: TGCGCCAGCAGCTTTAGCGGCCTCAGTCAGTTCTTC. Translation: CASSFSGLSQFF. The chain has TRBV5-1 and TRBJ2-1; D is perhaps TRBD2 (6 bases). Trimming stripped 2 bases from V and 13 bases from J, with 13 bases between. Germline CDR1 and CDR2: SGHRS and YFSETQ. The CDR3 contains 12 residues. Supplemented by reference TRBV5-1 and TRBJ2-1, the full variable domain reads KAGVTQTPRYLIKTRGQQVTLSCSPISGHRSVSWYQQTPGQGLQFLFEYFSETQRNKGNFPGRFSGRQFSNSRSEMNVSTLELGDSALYLCASSFSGLSQFFGPGTRLTVL.

CDR3 sequence reads: CASSSRTSGTANEQFF. The CDR3, as DNA: TGTGCCAGCAGTTCCCGGACTAGCGGGACCGCCAATGAGCAGTTCTTC. This chain connects TRBV12-3 or TRBV12-4 to TRBJ2-1, with 12 positions matching TRBD2. After removal of 4 bases from V and 6 bases from J, the junction contained 7 bases not matched to a gene. The CDR3 loop spans 16 amino acids.

The CDR3 DNA reads as TGTGCCAGCACCGGTCACGAGCAGTACTTC. Encoded protein: CASTGHEQYF. This chain uses TRBV2 with TRBJ2-7, with no clear D. This CDR3 spans 10 amino acids. Per germline, CDR1 SNHLY and CDR2 FYNNEI. Trimming took 7 bases from V and 5 from J, leaving 6 bases between them.

This clonotype has at least ten counts. V gene TRBV11-2 combines with J gene TRBJ2-5, with 7 nucleotides matching TRBD2. Germline V gene sequence: CDR1 SGHAT, CDR2 FQNNGV. The trim removed 4 bases at V and 5 bases at J, leaving 1 base unmatched. The CDR3 runs 12 residues. CDR3 in amino acids: CASSWGGETQYF. CDR3 nucleotide sequence: TGTGCCAGCAGCTGGGGAGGGGAGACCCAGTACTTC.

In its sample, this clonotype was seen many times. The chain recombines TRBV20-1 with TRBJ2-3, with TRBD2 identical over 12 bases. The CDR3 runs to 15 residues. Germline V gene data show CDR1 as DFQATT and CDR2 as SNEGSKA (reference sequence). CDR3 DNA sequence: TGCACCTTTAACCCCGGGACTAGCGGGACAGATACGCAGTATTTT. As protein: CTFNPGTSGTDTQYF.

V is TRBV25-1 and J is TRBJ1-4, with a weak D call TRBD1 (6 bases). The germline V gene has CDR1 MGHDK and CDR2 SYGVNS. The CDR3 is 15 amino acids. Trimming cost V 3 bases and J 1 base, with 9 bases left between them. The DNA for the CDR3 is TGTGCCAGCAGTGATCCCAGGGGAACTAATGAAAAACTGTTTTTT. This encodes CASSDPRGTNEKLFF. The whole variable domain, remainder taken from reference TRBV25-1 and TRBJ1-4, is EADIYQTPRYLVIGTGKKITLECSQTMGHDKMYWYQQDPGMELHLIHYSYGVNSTEKGDLSSESTVSRIRTEHFPLTLESARPSHTSQYLCASSDPRGTNEKLFFGSGTQLSVL.

V gene TRBV20-1 combines with J gene TRBJ2-5; D uncertain. Trimming removed 2 bases from V and 8 bases from J, with 21 bases in between. CDR1 is DFQATT and CDR2 is SNEGSKA in the germline V gene (reference sequence). The CDR3 extends over 15 amino acids. This CDR3 reads CSARSGVANKRTQYF. DNA of the CDR3: TGCAGTGCTAGAAGTGGTGTCGCTAATAAGAGAACCCAGTACTTC.